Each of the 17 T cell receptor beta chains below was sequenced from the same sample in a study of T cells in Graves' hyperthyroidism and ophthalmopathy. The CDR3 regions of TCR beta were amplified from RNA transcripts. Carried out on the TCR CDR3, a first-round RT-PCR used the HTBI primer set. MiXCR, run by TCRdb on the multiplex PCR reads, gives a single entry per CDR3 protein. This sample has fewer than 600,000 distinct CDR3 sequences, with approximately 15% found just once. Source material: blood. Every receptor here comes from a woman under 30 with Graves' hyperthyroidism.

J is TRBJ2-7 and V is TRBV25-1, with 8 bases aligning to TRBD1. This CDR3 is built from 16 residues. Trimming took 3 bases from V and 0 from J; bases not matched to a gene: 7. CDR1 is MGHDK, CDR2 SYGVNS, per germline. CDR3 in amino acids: CASSDSDRVSSYEQYV. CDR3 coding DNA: TGTGCCAGCAGTGATTCGGACAGGGTAAGCTCCTACGAGCAGTACGTC.

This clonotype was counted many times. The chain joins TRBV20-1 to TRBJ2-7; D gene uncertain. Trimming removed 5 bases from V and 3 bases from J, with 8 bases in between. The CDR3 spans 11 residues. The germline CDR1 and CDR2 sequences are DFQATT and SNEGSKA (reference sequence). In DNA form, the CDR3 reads TGCAGTGCTCTCTGGATCTACGAGCAGTACTTC. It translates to CSALWIYEQYF.

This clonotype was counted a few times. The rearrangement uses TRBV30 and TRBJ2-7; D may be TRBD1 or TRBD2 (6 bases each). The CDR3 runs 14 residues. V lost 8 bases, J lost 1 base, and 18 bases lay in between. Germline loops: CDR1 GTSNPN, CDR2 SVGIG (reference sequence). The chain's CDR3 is CALESGGGSYEQYF. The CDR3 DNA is TGTGCCCTAGAATCCGGAGGGGGTTCCTACGAGCAGTACTTC.

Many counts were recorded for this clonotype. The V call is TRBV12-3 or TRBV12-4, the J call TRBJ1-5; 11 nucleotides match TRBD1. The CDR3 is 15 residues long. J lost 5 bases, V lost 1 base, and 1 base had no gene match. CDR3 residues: CASSLGTGGYQPQHF. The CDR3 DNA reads TGTGCCAGCAGTTTAGGGACAGGGGGCTATCAGCCCCAGCATTTT.

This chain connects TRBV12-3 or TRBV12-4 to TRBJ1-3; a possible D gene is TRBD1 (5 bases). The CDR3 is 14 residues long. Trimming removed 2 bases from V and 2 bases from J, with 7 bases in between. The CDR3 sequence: CASSLPGAGNTIYF. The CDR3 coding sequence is TGTGCCAGCAGTTTACCGGGGGCTGGAAACACCATATATTTT.

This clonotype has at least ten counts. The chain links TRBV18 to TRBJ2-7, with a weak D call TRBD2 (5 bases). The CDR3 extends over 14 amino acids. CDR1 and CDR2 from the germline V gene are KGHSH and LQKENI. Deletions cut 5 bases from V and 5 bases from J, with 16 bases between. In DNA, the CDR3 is TGTGCCAGCTCAGTACTAGGCCGGCGTGACGAGCAGTACGTC. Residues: CASSVLGRRDEQYV.

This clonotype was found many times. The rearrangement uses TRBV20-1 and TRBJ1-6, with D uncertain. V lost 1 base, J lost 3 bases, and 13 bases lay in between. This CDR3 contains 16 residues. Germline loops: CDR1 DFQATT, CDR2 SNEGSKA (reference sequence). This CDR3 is CSARGRSNFYNSPLHF. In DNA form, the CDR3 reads TGCAGTGCTAGAGGACGGAGCAACTTCTATAATTCACCCCTCCACTTT.

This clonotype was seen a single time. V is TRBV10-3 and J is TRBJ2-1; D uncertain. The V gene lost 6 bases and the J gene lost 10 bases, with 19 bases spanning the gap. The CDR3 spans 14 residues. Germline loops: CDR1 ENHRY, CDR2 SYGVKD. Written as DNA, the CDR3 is TGTGCCATCAGGAGTCTCGGGTCCGCGCGGGAGCAGTTCTTC. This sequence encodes CAIRSLGSAREQFF.

The CDR3 DNA follows: TGTGCCAGCAGTGCGGACGGGGGGTACACCTTC. This codes for CASSADGGYTF. This chain links TRBV6-2 or TRBV6-3 with TRBJ1-2, with D possibly being TRBD1 (5 bases). Trimming shortened V by 5 bases and J by 11 bases, and 12 bases separated the two germline ends. This CDR3 has 11 residues. Germline assignment: CDR1 MNHEY and CDR2 SVGEGT.

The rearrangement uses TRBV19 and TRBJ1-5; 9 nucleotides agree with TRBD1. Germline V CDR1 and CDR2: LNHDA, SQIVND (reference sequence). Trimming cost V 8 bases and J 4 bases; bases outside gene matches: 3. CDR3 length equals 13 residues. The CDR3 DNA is TGTGCCAGTGGGACAGGGAGTAATCAGCCCCAGCATTTT. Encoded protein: CASGTGSNQPQHF.

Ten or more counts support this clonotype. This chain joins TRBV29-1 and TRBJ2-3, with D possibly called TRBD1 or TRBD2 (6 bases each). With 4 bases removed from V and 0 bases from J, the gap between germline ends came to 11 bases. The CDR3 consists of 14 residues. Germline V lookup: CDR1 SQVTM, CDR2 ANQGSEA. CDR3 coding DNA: TGCAGCGTTGTTAGGGGGGCTAGCACAGATACGCAGTATTTT. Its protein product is CSVVRGASTDTQYF.

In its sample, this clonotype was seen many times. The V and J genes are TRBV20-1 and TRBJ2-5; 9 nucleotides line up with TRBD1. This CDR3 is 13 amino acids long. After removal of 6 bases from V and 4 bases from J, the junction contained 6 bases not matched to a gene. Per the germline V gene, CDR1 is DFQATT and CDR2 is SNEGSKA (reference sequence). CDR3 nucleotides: TGCAGTGCCCCTTACAGGGGGCGAGAGACCCAGTACTTC. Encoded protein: CSAPYRGRETQYF.

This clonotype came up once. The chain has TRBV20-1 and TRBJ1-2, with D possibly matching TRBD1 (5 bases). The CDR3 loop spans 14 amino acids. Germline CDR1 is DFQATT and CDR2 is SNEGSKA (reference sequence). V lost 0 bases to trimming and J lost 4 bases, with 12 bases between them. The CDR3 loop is CSARDRQGSYGYTF. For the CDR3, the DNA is TGCAGTGCTAGAGATCGGCAGGGTTCCTATGGCTACACCTTC.

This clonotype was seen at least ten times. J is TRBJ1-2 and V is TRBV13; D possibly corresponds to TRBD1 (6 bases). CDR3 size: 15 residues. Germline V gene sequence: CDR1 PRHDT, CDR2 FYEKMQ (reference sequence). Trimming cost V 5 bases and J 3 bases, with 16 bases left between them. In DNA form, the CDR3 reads TGTGCCAGCAGCCCAGGGGTTAGGGGCGACTATGGCTACACCTTC. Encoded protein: CASSPGVRGDYGYTF.

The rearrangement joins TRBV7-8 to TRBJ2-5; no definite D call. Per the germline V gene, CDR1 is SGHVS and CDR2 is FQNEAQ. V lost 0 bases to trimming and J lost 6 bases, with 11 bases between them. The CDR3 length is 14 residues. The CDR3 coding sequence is TGTGCCAGCAGCTTAGCTCTGCAGACGAAGACCCAGTACTTC. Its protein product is CASSLALQTKTQYF.

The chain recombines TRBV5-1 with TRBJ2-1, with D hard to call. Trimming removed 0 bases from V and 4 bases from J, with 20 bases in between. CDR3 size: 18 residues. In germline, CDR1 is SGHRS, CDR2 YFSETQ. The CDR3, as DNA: TGCGCCAGCAGCTTGGCTCGACCCGGAGTGGGCTTATACAATGAGCAGTTCTTC. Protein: CASSLARPGVGLYNEQFF. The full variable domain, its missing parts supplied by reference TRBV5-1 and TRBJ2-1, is KAGVTQTPRYLIKTRGQQVTLSCSPISGHRSVSWYQQTPGQGLQFLFEYFSETQRNKGNFPGRFSGRQFSNSRSEMNVSTLELGDSALYLCASSLARPGVGLYNEQFFGPGTRLTVL.

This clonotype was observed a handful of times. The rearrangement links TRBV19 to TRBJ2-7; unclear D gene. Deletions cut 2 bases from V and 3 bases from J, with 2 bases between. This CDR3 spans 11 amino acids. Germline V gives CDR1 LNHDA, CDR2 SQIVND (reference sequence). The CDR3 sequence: CASSINYEQYF. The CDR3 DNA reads TGTGCCAGTAGTATAAACTACGAGCAGTACTTC.